This TCR beta chain was recovered during a study of T cell repertoires in cytomegalovirus infection. Study context: A matching HLA type, together with CMV infection, was signaled by public TCR beta signatures.

This clonotype turned up a few times. As yet, its antigen is unknown. The V gene's germline CDR1 is MDHEN and CDR2 SYDVKM. The V end lost 9 bases, the J end lost 2 bases, and 17 bases lay between the germline ends. This CDR3 region has 14 residues. A single record per CDR3 protein comes from TCRdb applying MiXCR to the reads. This table holds some 6,100 distinct CDR3 sequences, 50% to 65% found once. The chain has TRBV28 and TRBJ2-7; D is undetermined. This receptor was identified in a human donor in good health (CMV status not recorded). Some clones in this sample may be carry-over from other donors' samples. The specimen was PBMCs, sequenced either directly or after in vitro stimulation (not recorded which). The DNA of the CDR3 is TGTGCCAGAACTCCCACCCACCTAGCCTACGAGCAGTACTTC. Translated: CARTPTHLAYEQYF. The full variable domain, in which reference TRBV28 and TRBJ2-7 provide the parts outside the CDR3, is DVKVTQSSRYLVKRTGEKVFLECVQDMDHENMFWYRQDPGLGLRLIYFSYDVKMKEKGDIPEGYSVSREKKERFSLILESASTNQTSMYLCARTPTHLAYEQYFGPGTRLTVT.